This TCR beta chain comes out of a study of blood T cell repertoires in COVID-19. Study at large: The United States, Italy and Spain provided the acute and convalescent COVID-19 samples. The cDNA or gDNA used as material had been derived from T cells, B-cell-depleted T cells, or PBMCs.

The germline V gene has CDR1 SNHLY and CDR2 FYNNEI. The CDR3 runs to 13 residues. In the original workflow: Nucleated cell number was recorded as an estimate derived from reference gene primer amplification. The method was immunoSEQ multiplex PCR; TCRdb's version includes in-frame clones alone and lacks a portion of them. The D gene and trimming were derived from the DNA, and the V and J assignments and clone size from that table. The table shows some 200,000 clones, with approximately 80% occurring only once. The receptor was isolated from a woman older than 75 with acute or convalescent COVID-19. The sample taken for sequencing was peripheral blood. The rearrangement links TRBV2 to TRBJ1-3, with D uncertain. As DNA, the CDR3 is TGTGGAGGTTCTCCCAGCTCTGGAAACACCATATATTTT. Its translation is CGGSPSSGNTIYF.